A single sample gave rise to the 15 T cell receptor beta chains below, sequenced in a study of Graves' ophthalmopathy and Graves' hyperthyroidism. For repertoire sequencing, the TCR beta CDR3 regions were amplified from RNA transcripts. HTBI primers served in a first-round RT-PCR, which a second-round multiplex PCR followed. TCRdb analysed the multiplex PCR reads with MiXCR anew, one entry per CDR3 protein. The sample contains under 350,000 distinct CDR3 sequences, about 17% of which appear only once. Source material: peripheral blood. The receptor set was obtained from an adult man with Graves' ophthalmopathy.

This clonotype was found a few times. The chain employs TRBV29-1 and TRBJ2-2; 8 bases are a match to TRBD1. This CDR3 is 14 amino acids long. J was trimmed by 4 bases and V by 5 bases; bases with no gene match: 6. CDR1 and CDR2 from the germline V gene are SQVTM and ANQGSEA. CDR3 in amino acids: CSVHQGAGTGELFF. The CDR3 DNA reads as TGCAGCGTTCATCAGGGGGCGGGCACCGGGGAGCTGTTTTTT.

The sample holds many counts of this clonotype. The chain carries TRBV6-5 and TRBJ2-2, with D perhaps assigned TRBD1 or TRBD2 (5 bases each). Germline V lookup: CDR1 MNHEY, CDR2 SVGAGI. The CDR3 spans 17 residues. V lost 0 bases and J 3 bases, leaving 14 bases between the germline ends. CDR3 amino acids: CASSYSPSGTDTGELFF. CDR3 in DNA: TGTGCCAGCAGTTACTCACCCTCCGGGACGGACACCGGGGAGCTGTTTTTT.

The rearrangement joins TRBV19 to TRBJ2-7; 7 bases fit TRBD1. The CDR3 totals 13 residues. Germline CDR1 reads LNHDA; CDR2 reads SQIVND (reference sequence). The V gene end was trimmed by 9 bases and the J gene end by 5 bases; junction bases not matched to a gene: 10. CDR3 loop: CASATGLTNEQYF. CDR3 coding DNA: TGTGCCAGCGCGACAGGGCTCACCAACGAGCAGTACTTC.

In its sample, this clonotype was seen many times. V gene TRBV5-1 combines with J gene TRBJ2-5; no reliable D call. Trimming left V 5 bases short and J 1 base short, with 12 bases between. Germline-derived CDR1 and CDR2 are SGHRS and YFSETQ. This CDR3 has 14 amino acids. CDR3 residues: CASSLFGVQETQYF. In DNA form, the CDR3 reads TGCGCCAGCAGTCTCTTCGGAGTCCAAGAGACCCAGTACTTC. Combining the CDR3 with reference TRBV5-1 and TRBJ2-5 gives the whole variable domain KAGVTQTPRYLIKTRGQQVTLSCSPISGHRSVSWYQQTPGQGLQFLFEYFSETQRNKGNFPGRFSGRQFSNSRSEMNVSTLELGDSALYLCASSLFGVQETQYFGPGTRLLVL.

This clonotype was observed many times. The V call is TRBV13, the J call TRBJ2-5; D remains unclear. Germline V gives CDR1 PRHDT, CDR2 FYEKMQ (reference sequence). Trimming shortened V by 1 base and J by 2 bases, and 8 bases separated the two germline ends. CDR3 length equals 14 residues. The CDR3 region has the DNA TGTGCCAGCAGCTTAGTATCAGGACAAGAGACCCAGTACTTC. It translates to CASSLVSGQETQYF. The variable domain in full, completed from reference TRBV13 and TRBJ2-5, reads AAGVIQSPRHLIKEKRETATLKCYPIPRHDTVYWYQQGPGQDPQFLISFYEKMQSDKGSIPDRFSAQQFSDYHSELNMSSLELGDSALYFCASSLVSGQETQYFGPGTRLLVL.

There are many counts of this clonotype. The rearrangement uses TRBV7-9 and TRBJ1-6; TRBD1 matches 9 bases. The J segment lost 9 bases and the V segment lost 3 bases, leaving 6 bases of the junction unmatched. CDR1 is SEHNR and CDR2 is FQNEAQ in the germline V gene (reference sequence). The CDR3 totals 15 residues. CDR3 nucleotide sequence: TGTGCCAGCAGCTTTAGTGGGACAGGGACTTCACCCCTCCACTTT. Amino acid sequence: CASSFSGTGTSPLHF.

This clonotype was detected only a few times. The J gene is TRBJ1-2, the V gene TRBV7-2; D gene uncertain. The CDR3 consists of 14 residues. V lost 5 bases to trimming and J lost 4 bases, with 14 bases between them. The germline V gene has CDR1 SGHTA and CDR2 FQGNSA. CDR3 bases: TGTGCCAGCAGCCCCGCCGGGGTAGCCTATGGCTACACCTTC. Translating it yields CASSPAGVAYGYTF. The whole variable domain, filled in from reference TRBV7-2 and TRBJ1-2, reads GAGVSQSPSNKVTEKGKDVELRCDPISGHTALYWYRQSLGQGLEFLIYFQGNSAPDKSGLPSDRFSAERTGGSVSTLTIQRTQQEDSAVYLCASSPAGVAYGYTFGSGTRLTVV.

The sample holds many counts of this clonotype. The rearrangement joins TRBV2 to TRBJ2-7, with 9 bases aligning to TRBD2. The germline V gene has CDR1 SNHLY and CDR2 FYNNEI. The CDR3 spans 16 residues. V lost 1 base, J lost 3 bases, and 7 bases stayed unmatched. CDR3 coding DNA: TGTGCCAGCAGTGAAGGCCCGGCTAGCGGGAACTACGAGCAGTACTTC. It translates to CASSEGPASGNYEQYF.

V and J are TRBV6-1 and TRBJ1-2, with 12 bases identical to TRBD1. The CDR3 is 14 amino acids. Per germline, CDR1 MNHNS and CDR2 SASEGT. The junction had 6 bases not matched to a gene; V was cut back by 5 bases and J by 8 bases. CDR3 sequence reads: CASSPWDRGPGYTF. Written as DNA, the CDR3 is TGTGCCAGCAGTCCCTGGGACAGGGGGCCCGGCTACACCTTC.

The gene calls are TRBV6-2 or TRBV6-3 and TRBJ2-5, with 8 bases aligning to TRBD1. Germline CDR1 MNHEY, CDR2 SVGEGT. The CDR3 consists of 14 residues. Germline trimming cut 6 bases from V and 4 bases from J; bases unmatched to any gene: 7. The CDR3 DNA reads as TGTGCCAGCAGGGACGGACAGGGAAGAGAGACCCAGTACTTC. This sequence encodes CASRDGQGRETQYF.

This clonotype was seen many times. The chain joins TRBV20-1 to TRBJ1-1, with D uncertain. The CDR3 is made up of 16 amino acids. The germline gives CDR1 DFQATT, CDR2 SNEGSKA (reference sequence). V was shortened by 2 bases and J by 1 base, with 17 bases between the two germline ends. The CDR3 region has the DNA TGCAGTGCTAGACGAGGAGGAGGAGGCCCGAACACTGAAGCTTTCTTT. Protein sequence: CSARRGGGGPNTEAFF.

This clonotype has ten or more counts. The chain employs TRBV30 and TRBJ1-1; possibly TRBD1 for D (5 bases). The CDR3 spans 12 residues. V was trimmed by 8 bases and J by 5 bases, leaving 15 bases between them. CDR1 GTSNPN and CDR2 SVGIG come from the germline V gene (reference sequence). This chain's CDR3 is CAGNPRGTEAFF. CDR3 sequence (DNA): TGTGCCGGGAATCCAAGGGGTACTGAAGCTTTCTTT. The full variable domain, completed using reference TRBV30 and TRBJ1-1, is SQTIHQWPATLVQPVGSPLSLECTVEGTSNPNLYWYRQAAGRGLQLLFYSVGIGQISSEVPQNLSASRPQDRQFILSSKKLLLSDSGFYLCAGNPRGTEAFFGQGTRLTVV.

This clonotype was observed at least ten times. The chain employs TRBV7-9 and TRBJ1-2, with 7 bases aligning to TRBD1. The CDR3 length is 14 residues. The ends lost 1 base at V and 6 bases at J; junction bases unmatched: 5. In germline, CDR1 is SEHNR, CDR2 FQNEAQ (reference sequence). The chain's CDR3 is CASSLVQGEDGYTF. The CDR3 DNA reads TGTGCCAGCAGCTTAGTCCAGGGGGAGGATGGCTACACCTTC.

This clonotype occurred many times. Sequence at one end of the junction differs from germline and may be a read error. V is TRBV6-2 or TRBV6-3 and J is TRBJ2-5, with TRBD2 as a possible D gene (6 bases). This CDR3 has 13 residues. Germline CDR1 reads MNHEY; CDR2 reads SVGEGT. Written as DNA, the CDR3 is TGTGCCAGCAGCCCCCTTACAGTCTCGGGACTCCACTTC. It translates to CASSPLTVSGLHF.

In its sample, this clonotype was seen many times. The chain has TRBV30 and TRBJ1-1; D is uncertain. Germline V lookup: CDR1 GTSNPN, CDR2 SVGIG (reference sequence). The germline V and J ends were trimmed by 2 bases and 4 bases, with 20 bases remaining between them. This CDR3 is built from 16 residues. In DNA form, the CDR3 reads TGTGCCTGGAGTATTGGACGGACCCCGCCAGGCACTGAAGCTTTCTTT. Residues: CAWSIGRTPPGTEAFF.